The T cell receptor beta chain described here comes from a study of early T cells in non-severe SARS-CoV-2 infection. As part of library construction, unique molecular identifiers were attached to individual cDNA molecules. TCRdb passed the 5' RACE reads through MiXCR, listing each CDR3 protein once. The sample holds about 34,000 distinct CDR3 sequences, 5% to 7% seen once. Trimming removed 3 bases from V and 5 bases from J, with 11 bases in between. The CDR3 runs to 13 residues. The table lists this clonotype with many counts. V is TRBV12-3 or TRBV12-4 and J is TRBJ2-7; D is ambiguous. Input material: whole blood. The sequence was collected from an adult who was a healthcare worker with PCR-confirmed SARS-CoV-2 infection or an uninfected control (not recorded which). The CDR3 spells CASSLNAYHEQYF. Written as DNA, the CDR3 is TGTGCCAGCAGTTTGAACGCCTACCACGAGCAGTACTTC.